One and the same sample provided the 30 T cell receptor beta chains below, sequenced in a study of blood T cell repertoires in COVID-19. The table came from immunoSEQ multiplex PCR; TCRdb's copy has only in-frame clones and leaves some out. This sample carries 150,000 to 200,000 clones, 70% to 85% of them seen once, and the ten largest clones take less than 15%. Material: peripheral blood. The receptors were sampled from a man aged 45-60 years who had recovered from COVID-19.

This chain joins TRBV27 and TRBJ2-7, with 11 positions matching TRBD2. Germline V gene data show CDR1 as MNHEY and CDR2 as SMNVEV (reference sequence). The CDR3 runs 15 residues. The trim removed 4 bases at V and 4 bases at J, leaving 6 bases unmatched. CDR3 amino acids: CASSWSGTSGYEQYF. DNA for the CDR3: TGTGCCAGCAGTTGGTCCGGGACTAGCGGATACGAGCAGTACTTC.

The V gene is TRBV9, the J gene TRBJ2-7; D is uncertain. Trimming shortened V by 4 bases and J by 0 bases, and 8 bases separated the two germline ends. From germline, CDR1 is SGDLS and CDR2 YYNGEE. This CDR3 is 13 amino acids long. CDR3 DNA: TGTGCCAGCAGCCCCCCAGTCTCCTACGAGCAGTACTTC. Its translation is CASSPPVSYEQYF.

The DNA of the CDR3 is TGTGCCTGGGGGGCCGCGGGTACGCAGTATTTT. This translates into CAWGAAGTQYF. This chain joins TRBV30 and TRBJ2-3; the D gene could be TRBD1 or TRBD2 (5 bases each). The length of the CDR3 is 11 residues. V lost 5 bases and J lost 8, with 11 bases in between. CDR1 is GTSNPN and CDR2 is SVGIG in the germline V gene (reference sequence).

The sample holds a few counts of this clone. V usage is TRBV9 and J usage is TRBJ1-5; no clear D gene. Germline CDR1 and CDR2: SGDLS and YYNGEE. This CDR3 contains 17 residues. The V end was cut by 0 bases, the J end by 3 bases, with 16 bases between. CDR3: CASSVETCRDHNQPQHF. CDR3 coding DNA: TGTGCCAGCAGCGTAGAGACTTGCCGGGATCACAATCAGCCCCAGCATTTT.

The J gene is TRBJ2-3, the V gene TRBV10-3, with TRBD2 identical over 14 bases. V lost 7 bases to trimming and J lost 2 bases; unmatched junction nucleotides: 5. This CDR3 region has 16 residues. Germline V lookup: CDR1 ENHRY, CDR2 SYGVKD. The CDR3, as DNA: TGTGCCATCACCGGGACTAGCGGGAGCCCCACAGATACGCAGTATTTT. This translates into CAITGTSGSPTDTQYF.

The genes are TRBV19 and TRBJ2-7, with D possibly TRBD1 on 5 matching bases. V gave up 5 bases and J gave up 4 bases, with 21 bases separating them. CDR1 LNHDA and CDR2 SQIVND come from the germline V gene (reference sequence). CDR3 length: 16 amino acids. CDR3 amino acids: CASSSRQGGKVYEQYF. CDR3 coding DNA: TGTGCCAGTAGTTCCCGGCAGGGCGGAAAAGTTTACGAGCAGTACTTC.

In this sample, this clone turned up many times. The CDR3 DNA reads as TGTGCCAGCAGCTGGGACTGGGAGCAGTACTTC. Encoded protein: CASSWDWEQYF. The genes are TRBV7-8 and TRBJ2-7; possible D gene TRBD2, 6 bases. Germline CDR1 reads SGHVS; CDR2 reads FQNEAQ. The CDR3 extends over 11 amino acids. V lost 4 bases, J lost 7 bases, and 8 bases lay in between. Full variable domain (rest looked up from reference TRBV7-8 and TRBJ2-7): GAGVSQSPRYKVAKRGQDVALRCDPISGHVSLFWYQQALGQGPEFLTYFQNEAQLDKSGLPSDRFFAERPEGSVSTLKIQRTQQEDSAVYLCASSWDWEQYFGPGTRLTVT.

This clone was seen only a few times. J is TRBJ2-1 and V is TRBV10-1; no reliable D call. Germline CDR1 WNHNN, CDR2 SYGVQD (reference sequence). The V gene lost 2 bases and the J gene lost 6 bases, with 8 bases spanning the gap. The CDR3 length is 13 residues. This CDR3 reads CASSEPETNEQFF. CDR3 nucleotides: TGCGCCAGCAGTGAGCCAGAAACCAATGAGCAGTTCTTC.

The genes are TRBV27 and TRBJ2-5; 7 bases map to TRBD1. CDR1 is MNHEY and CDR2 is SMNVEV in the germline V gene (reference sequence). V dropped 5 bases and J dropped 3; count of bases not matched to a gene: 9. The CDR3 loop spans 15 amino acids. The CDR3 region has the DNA TGTGCCAGCAGTCGATTCGGACAGGCAAAAGAGACCCAGTACTTC. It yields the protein CASSRFGQAKETQYF.

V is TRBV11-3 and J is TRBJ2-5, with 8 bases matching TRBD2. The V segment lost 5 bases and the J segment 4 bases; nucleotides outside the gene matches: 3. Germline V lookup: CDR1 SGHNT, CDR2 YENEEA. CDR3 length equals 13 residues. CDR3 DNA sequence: TGTGCCAGCAGCCGTAGCGGGATAGAGACCCAGTACTTC. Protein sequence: CASSRSGIETQYF.

CDR3 coding DNA: TGTGCCACAGAGGACAGACCAGCTAACTATGGCTACACCTTC. It codes for CATEDRPANYGYTF. V gene TRBV10-3 combines with J gene TRBJ1-2; tentative D call: TRBD1 (6 bases). Trimming pared 10 bases from V and 0 bases from J, leaving 15 bases between. Germline V CDR1 and CDR2: ENHRY, SYGVKD. This CDR3 region has 14 residues.

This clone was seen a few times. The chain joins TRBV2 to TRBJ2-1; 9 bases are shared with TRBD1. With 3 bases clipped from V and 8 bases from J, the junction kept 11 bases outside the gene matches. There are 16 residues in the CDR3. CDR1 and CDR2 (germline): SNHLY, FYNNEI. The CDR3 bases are TGTGCCAGCAGTGATACCGGGACAGGGTTTACGTATGAGCAGTTCTTC. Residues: CASSDTGTGFTYEQFF.

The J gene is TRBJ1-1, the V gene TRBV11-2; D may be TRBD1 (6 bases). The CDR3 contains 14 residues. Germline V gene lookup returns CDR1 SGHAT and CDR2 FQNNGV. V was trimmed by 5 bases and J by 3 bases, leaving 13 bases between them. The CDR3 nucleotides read TGTGCCAGCAGCCTCACAGGGAGGGACACTGAAGCTTTCTTT. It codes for CASSLTGRDTEAFF.

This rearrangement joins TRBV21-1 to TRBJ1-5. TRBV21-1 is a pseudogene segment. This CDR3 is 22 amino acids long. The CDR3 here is CASRNFSGPGGRPSYSNQPQHF. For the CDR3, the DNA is TGTGCCAGCAGAAACTTCTCGGGCCCGGGGGGGCGACCCTCTTATAGCAATCAGCCCCAGCATTTT.

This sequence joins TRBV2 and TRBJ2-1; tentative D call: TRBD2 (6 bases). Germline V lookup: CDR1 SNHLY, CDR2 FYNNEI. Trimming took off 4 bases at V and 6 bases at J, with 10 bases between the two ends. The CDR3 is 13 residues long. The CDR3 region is CASSVLASNEQFF. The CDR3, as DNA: TGTGCCAGCAGTGTACTAGCCTCCAATGAGCAGTTCTTC.

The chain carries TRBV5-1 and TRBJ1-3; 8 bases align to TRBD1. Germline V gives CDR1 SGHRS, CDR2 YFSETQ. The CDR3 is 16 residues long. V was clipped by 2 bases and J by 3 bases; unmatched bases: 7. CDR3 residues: CASSFSGQGLGNTIYF. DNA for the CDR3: TGCGCCAGCAGCTTTAGTGGACAGGGCCTTGGAAACACCATATATTTT.

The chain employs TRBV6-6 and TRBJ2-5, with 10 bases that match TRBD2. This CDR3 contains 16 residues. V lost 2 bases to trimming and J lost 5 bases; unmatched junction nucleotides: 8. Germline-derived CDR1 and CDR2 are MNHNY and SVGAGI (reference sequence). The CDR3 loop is CASSYRTSGAAETQYF. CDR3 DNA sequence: TGTGCCAGCAGTTACAGGACTAGCGGAGCCGCGGAGACCCAGTACTTC.

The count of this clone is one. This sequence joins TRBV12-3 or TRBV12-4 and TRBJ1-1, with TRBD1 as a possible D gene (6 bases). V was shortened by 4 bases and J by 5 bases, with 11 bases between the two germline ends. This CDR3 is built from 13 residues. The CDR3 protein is CASSYTGFTEAFF. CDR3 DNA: TGTGCCAGCAGTTATACAGGGTTTACTGAAGCTTTCTTT.

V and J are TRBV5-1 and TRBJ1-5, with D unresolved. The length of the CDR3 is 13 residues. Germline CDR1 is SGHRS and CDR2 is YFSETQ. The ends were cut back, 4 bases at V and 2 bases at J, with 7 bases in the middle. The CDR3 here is CASSITGNQPQHF. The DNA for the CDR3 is TGCGCCAGCAGCATCACAGGCAATCAGCCCCAGCATTTT.

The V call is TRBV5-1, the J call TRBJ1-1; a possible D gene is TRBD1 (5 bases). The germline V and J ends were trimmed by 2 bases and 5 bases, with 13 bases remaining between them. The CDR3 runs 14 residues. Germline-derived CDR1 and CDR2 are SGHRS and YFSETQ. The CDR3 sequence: CASSFGRDGTEAFF. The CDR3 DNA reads TGCGCCAGCAGCTTTGGCAGGGATGGAACTGAAGCTTTCTTT.

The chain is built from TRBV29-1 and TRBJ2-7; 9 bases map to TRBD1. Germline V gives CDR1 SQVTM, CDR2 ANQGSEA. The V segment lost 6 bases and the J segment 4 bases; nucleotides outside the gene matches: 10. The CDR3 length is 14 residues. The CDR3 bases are TGCAGCGTCGCAGGGAGGACAGGGGAATACGAGCAGTACTTC. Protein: CSVAGRTGEYEQYF.

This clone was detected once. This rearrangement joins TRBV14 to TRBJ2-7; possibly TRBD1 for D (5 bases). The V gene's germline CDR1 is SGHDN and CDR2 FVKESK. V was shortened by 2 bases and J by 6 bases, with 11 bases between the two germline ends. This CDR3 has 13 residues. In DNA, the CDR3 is TGTGCCAGCAGCCAATACAGGCGAGGCGAGCAGTACTTC. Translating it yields CASSQYRRGEQYF.

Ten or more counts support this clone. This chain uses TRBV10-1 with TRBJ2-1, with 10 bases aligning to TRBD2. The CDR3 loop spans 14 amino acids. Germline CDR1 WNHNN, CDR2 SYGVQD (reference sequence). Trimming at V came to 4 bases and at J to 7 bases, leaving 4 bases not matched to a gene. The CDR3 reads CASSVLAGDNEQFF. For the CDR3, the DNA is TGCGCCAGCAGTGTTCTAGCGGGAGATAATGAGCAGTTCTTC.

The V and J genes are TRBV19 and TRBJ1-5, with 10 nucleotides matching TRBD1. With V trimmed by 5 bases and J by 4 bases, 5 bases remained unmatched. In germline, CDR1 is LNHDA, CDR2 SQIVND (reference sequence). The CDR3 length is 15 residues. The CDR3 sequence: CASSPGQGGNQPQHF. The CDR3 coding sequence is TGTGCCAGTAGTCCCGGACAGGGGGGAAATCAGCCCCAGCATTTT.

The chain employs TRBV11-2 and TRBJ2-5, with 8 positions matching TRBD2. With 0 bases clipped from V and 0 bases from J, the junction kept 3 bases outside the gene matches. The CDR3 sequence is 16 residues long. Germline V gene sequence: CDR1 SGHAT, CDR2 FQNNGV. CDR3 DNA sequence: TGTGCCAGCAGCTTAGACCTAGCGGGTGACCAAGAGACCCAGTACTTC. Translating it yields CASSLDLAGDQETQYF.

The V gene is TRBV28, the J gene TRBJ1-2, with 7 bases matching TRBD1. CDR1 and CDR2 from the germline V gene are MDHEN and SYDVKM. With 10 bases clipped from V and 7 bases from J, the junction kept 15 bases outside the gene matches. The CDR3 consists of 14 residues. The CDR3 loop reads CATMGKGAVRGYTF. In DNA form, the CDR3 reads TGTGCCACCATGGGGAAGGGGGCGGTTCGTGGCTACACCTTC.

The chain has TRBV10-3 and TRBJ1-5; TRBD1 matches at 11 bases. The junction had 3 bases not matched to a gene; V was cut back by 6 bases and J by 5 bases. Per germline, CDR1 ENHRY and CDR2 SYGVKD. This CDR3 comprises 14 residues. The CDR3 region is CAISRGQGDQPQHF. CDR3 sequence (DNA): TGTGCCATCAGCCGGGGACAGGGGGATCAGCCCCAGCATTTT.

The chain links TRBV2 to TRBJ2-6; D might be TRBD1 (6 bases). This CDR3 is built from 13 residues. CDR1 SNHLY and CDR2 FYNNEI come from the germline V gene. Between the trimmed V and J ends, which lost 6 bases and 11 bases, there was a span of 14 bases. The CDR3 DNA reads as TGTGCCAGCAGGCAGGACAGCGCGGACGTCCTGACTTTC. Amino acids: CASRQDSADVLTF.

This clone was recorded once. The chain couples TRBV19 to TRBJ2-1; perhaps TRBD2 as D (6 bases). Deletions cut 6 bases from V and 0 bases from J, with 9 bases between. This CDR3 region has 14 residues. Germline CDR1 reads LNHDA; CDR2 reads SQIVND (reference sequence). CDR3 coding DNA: TGTGCCAGTAGATGGGGGGTCTCCTACAATGAGCAGTTCTTC. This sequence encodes CASRWGVSYNEQFF.

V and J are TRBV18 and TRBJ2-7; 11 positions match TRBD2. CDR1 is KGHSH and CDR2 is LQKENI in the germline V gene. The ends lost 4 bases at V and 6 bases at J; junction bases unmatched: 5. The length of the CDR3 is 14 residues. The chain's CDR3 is CASSQLAGVFEQYF. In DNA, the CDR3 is TGTGCCAGCTCACAACTAGCGGGAGTTTTCGAGCAGTACTTC.